Below are 26 T cell receptor beta chains sequenced from a single sample in a study of blood T cell repertoires in COVID-19 (dated by TCRdb to about 2020). The library was built by means of the immunoSEQ multiplex PCR assay. The immuneACCESS repertoire file appears here via TCRdb, limited to in-frame rearrangements. These files lack a portion of the clones; in checked studies, under half of the deficit traces to unresolved V genes, and the cause of the others is not known. This sample is represented by about 440,000 clones; 70% to 90% of them were singletons. Of the sample, roughly 2% falls within the top ten clones. The sample was PBMCs or T cells enriched from blood (not recorded which). The receptors stem from a woman aged 18-29 years with acute COVID-19.

The V call is TRBV2, the J call TRBJ1-6; D is possibly TRBD1 (6 bases). Germline V gene sequence: CDR1 SNHLY, CDR2 FYNNEI. Trimming removed 6 bases from V and 8 bases from J, with 17 bases in between. The CDR3 is made up of 15 amino acids. CDR3 region: CASSEQGFQDSPLHF. The CDR3 DNA follows: TGTGCCAGCAGCGAGCAGGGGTTTCAGGATTCACCCCTCCACTTT. Full variable domain (remainder filled in from reference TRBV2 and TRBJ1-6): EPEVTQTPSHQVTQMGQEVILRCVPISNHLYFYWYRQILGQKVEFLVSFYNNEISEKSEIFDDQFSVERPDGSNFTLKIRSTKLEDSAMYFCASSEQGFQDSPLHFGNGTRLTVT.

The chain employs TRBV19 and TRBJ2-7; D is possibly TRBD1 (5 bases). CDR3 length equals 14 residues. V was pared by 5 bases and J by 4 bases, with 15 bases between. Germline lookup yields CDR1 LNHDA and CDR2 SQIVND (reference sequence). The CDR3 DNA follows: TGTGCCAGTAGTTATCTAGGGGAAGGGTACGAGCAGTACTTC. Translated, it gives CASSYLGEGYEQYF.

This clone has a handful of counts. This CDR3 reads CATSRGSPWDRGGGEAFF. CDR3 DNA sequence: TGTGCCACCAGCAGAGGTTCTCCCTGGGACAGGGGTGGGGGTGAAGCTTTCTTT. The J gene is TRBJ1-1, the V gene TRBV15, with 10 bases that match TRBD1. Looked up from germline, CDR1 is LNHNV and CDR2 is YYDKDF (reference sequence). The CDR3 spans 18 residues. The V and J ends lost 1 base and 7 bases, in that order; junction bases with no gene match: 15.

In this sample, this clone turned up once. This sequence joins TRBV19 and TRBJ1-6; D uncertain. The germline CDR1 and CDR2 sequences are LNHDA and SQIVND (reference sequence). The V end was cut by 3 bases, the J end by 7 bases, with 4 bases between. The CDR3 has 12 residues. The CDR3 loop reads CASSMSNSPLHF. Here the CDR3 DNA reads TGTGCCAGTAGTATGAGCAATTCACCCCTCCACTTT.

This chain connects TRBV3-1 (or the pseudogene TRBV3-2) to TRBJ1-6, with 7 bases that match TRBD1. There are 17 residues in the CDR3. Germline lookup yields CDR1 LGHDT and CDR2 YNNKEL (reference sequence). The V and J ends lost 3 bases and 3 bases, in that order; junction bases with no gene match: 8. DNA of the CDR3: TGTGCCAGCAGCCAGAAACTGACAGGGAACTATAATTCACCCCTCCACTTT. It is translated as CASSQKLTGNYNSPLHF.

The V call is TRBV5-6, the J call TRBJ2-3, with TRBD1 identical over 11 bases. This CDR3 comprises 16 residues. V lost 4 bases, J lost 4 bases, and 8 bases stayed unmatched. Germline CDR1 SGHDT, CDR2 YYEEEE. The DNA for the CDR3 is TGTGCCAGCAGCGTGGGACAGGGGGGGAGACCAGATACGCAGTATTTT. This gives the protein CASSVGQGGRPDTQYF.

The V and J genes are TRBV12-2 and TRBJ2-5; the DNA was not used to check the table's D call, TRBD1. TRBV12-2 is tagged as a pseudogene. The CDR3 consists of 14 residues. In DNA form, the CDR3 reads TGTGCAAGTCGACCGAGAACAGGGCTAGAGACCCAGTACTTC. Translated, it gives CASRPRTGLETQYF.

This chain uses TRBV2 with TRBJ1-3; perhaps TRBD1 as D (5 bases). There are 15 residues in the CDR3. Trimming pared 6 bases from V and 0 bases from J, leaving 12 bases between. Looked up from germline, CDR1 is SNHLY and CDR2 is FYNNEI. CDR3 sequence: CASRADRSSGNTIYF. The CDR3 nucleotides read TGTGCCAGCAGAGCCGACAGATCCTCTGGAAACACCATATATTTT.

The chain joins TRBV25-1 to TRBJ1-2; D remains unclear. V was trimmed by 5 bases and J by 4 bases, leaving 8 bases between them. This CDR3 contains 12 residues. CDR1 and CDR2 from the germline V gene are MGHDK and SYGVNS. The CDR3: CASSQNPYGYTF. The CDR3 DNA sequence: TGTGCCAGCAGTCAGAACCCCTATGGCTACACCTTC.

The chain carries TRBV6-1 and TRBJ1-6; D is uncertain. CDR1 is MNHNS and CDR2 is SASEGT in the germline V gene. V lost 3 bases and J lost 13, with 25 bases in between. The CDR3 contains 17 residues. CDR3 in DNA: TGTGCCAGCAGTGAGGCCCCGCGGTATTCACCCCTCCACCCCCTCCACTTT. It translates to CASSEAPRYSPLHPLHF.

The CDR3 coding sequence is TGTGCCAGTAGTATACCGGGACAGGGAAGAAACACCATATATTTT. The encoded protein is CASSIPGQGRNTIYF. The V and J genes are TRBV19 and TRBJ1-3, with TRBD1 matching 9 bases. The CDR3 is 15 residues long. V was pared by 2 bases and J by 5 bases, with 4 bases of the junction left unmatched. CDR1 and CDR2 (germline): LNHDA, SQIVND (reference sequence).

This clone was seen a handful of times. V gene TRBV7-9 combines with J gene TRBJ1-1; D ambiguous. The V end was cut by 5 bases, the J end by 3 bases, with 16 bases between. The CDR3 totals 15 residues. Germline V gives CDR1 SEHNR, CDR2 FQNEAQ (reference sequence). The CDR3 loop is CASSPRQVSYTEAFF. For the CDR3, the DNA is TGTGCCAGCAGCCCAAGGCAGGTCTCGTACACTGAAGCTTTCTTT.

This chain links TRBV5-6 with TRBJ2-5; TRBD2 matches 11 bases. Germline assignment: CDR1 SGHDT and CDR2 YYEEEE. There are 16 residues in the CDR3. Germline trimming cut 2 bases from V and 7 bases from J; bases unmatched to any gene: 10. The DNA of the CDR3 is TGTGCCAGCAGCTTAGGAACTAGCGGGAGATCGTGGACCCAGTACTTC. This codes for CASSLGTSGRSWTQYF.

V and J are TRBV27 and TRBJ2-7; D is possibly TRBD2 (6 bases). Germline CDR1 is MNHEY and CDR2 is SMNVEV (reference sequence). Trimming pared 5 bases from V and 5 bases from J, leaving 13 bases between. CDR3 length equals 13 residues. The CDR3 region is CASSAGTFNEQYF. As DNA, the CDR3 is TGTGCCAGCAGTGCCGGGACTTTCAACGAGCAGTACTTC.

The chain uses TRBV6-2 or TRBV6-3 and TRBJ2-3; no clear D. The germline CDR1 and CDR2 sequences are MNHEY and SVGEGT. The CDR3 covers 11 residues. V was cut by 4 bases and J by 6 bases, with 5 bases left in between. CDR3 protein: CASSSLDTQYF. The CDR3 coding sequence is TGTGCCAGCAGTTCTCTGGATACGCAGTATTTT.

Here the CDR3 DNA reads TGTGCCACCAGCAGAGAGGCAGGGTACAATTCACCCCTCCACTTT. Its protein product is CATSREAGYNSPLHF. V usage is TRBV15 and J usage is TRBJ1-6, with D possibly matching TRBD1 (5 bases). CDR1 and CDR2 (germline): LNHNV, YYDKDF (reference sequence). Trimming removed 0 bases at V and 7 bases at J, with 10 bases between. This CDR3 has 15 residues.

The chain has TRBV5-5 and TRBJ2-5; 7 bases agree with TRBD2. V shed 6 bases and J 5 bases; nucleotides not matched to a gene: 13. The CDR3 length is 15 residues. Germline V gene sequence: CDR1 SGHKS, CDR2 YYEKEE (reference sequence). CDR3 in DNA: TGTGCCAGCACCCCCGAGGGAGGGAAAAGCGAGACCCAGTACTTC. Protein: CASTPEGGKSETQYF.

The chain is built from TRBV4-1 and TRBJ2-1, with TRBD2 matching 9 bases. The junction had 6 bases not matched to a gene; V was cut back by 4 bases and J by 8 bases. The CDR3 runs 14 residues. Germline loops: CDR1 MGHRA, CDR2 YSYEKL. The CDR3 loop reads CASSRGSGSDEQFF. The CDR3 DNA reads as TGCGCCAGCAGCCGTGGTAGCGGGAGCGATGAGCAGTTCTTC.

V is TRBV11-3 and J is TRBJ2-1, with 10 bases identical to TRBD1. The CDR3 totals 15 residues. CDR1 SGHNT and CDR2 YENEEA come from the germline V gene. Trimming took 5 bases from V and 6 from J; bases not matched to a gene: 7. CDR3 amino acids: CASSPGQGLSNEQFF. The CDR3 DNA reads as TGTGCCAGCAGCCCGGGACAGGGGCTGTCCAATGAGCAGTTCTTC. Looking up the rest from reference TRBV11-3 and TRBJ2-1 gives the full variable domain: EAGVVQSPRYKIIEKKQPVAFWCNPISGHNTLYWYLQNLGQGPELLIRYENEEAVDDSQLPKDRFSAERLKGVDSTLKIQPAELGDSAVYLCASSPGQGLSNEQFFGPGTRLTVL.

V gene TRBV19 combines with J gene TRBJ2-7; tentative D call: TRBD1 (5 bases). V lost 3 bases and J lost 1, with 13 bases in between. There are 15 residues in the CDR3. In germline, CDR1 is LNHDA, CDR2 SQIVND (reference sequence). For the CDR3, the DNA is TGTGCCAGTAGTATGCAGGGCTTACCATCCTACGAGCAGTACTTC. It encodes CASSMQGLPSYEQYF. The whole variable domain, remainder taken from reference TRBV19 and TRBJ2-7, is DGGITQSPKYLFRKEGQNVTLSCEQNLNHDAMYWYRQDPGQGLRLIYYSQIVNDFQKGDIAEGYSVSREKKESFPLTVTSAQKNPTAFYLCASSMQGLPSYEQYFGPGTRLTVT.

The genes are TRBV4-2 and TRBJ2-1; 10 bases align to TRBD1. V dropped 2 bases and J dropped 9; count of bases not matched to a gene: 10. The CDR3 spans 16 residues. Germline loops: CDR1 LGHNA, CDR2 YNFKEQ. CDR3 bases: TGTGCCAGCAGCCAACCCACGGGACAGGGGTTCGGTGAGCAGTTCTTC. Its translation is CASSQPTGQGFGEQFF.

This clone was observed a few times. DNA of the CDR3: TGTGCCAGTAGTATGGGGACAGGTCGAAACTATGGCTACACCTTC. Its protein is CASSMGTGRNYGYTF. The V call is TRBV19, the J call TRBJ1-2, with 8 bases lining up with TRBD1. V lost 3 bases to trimming and J lost 2 bases; unmatched junction nucleotides: 5. The germline CDR1 and CDR2 sequences are LNHDA and SQIVND (reference sequence). The CDR3 covers 15 residues. The whole variable domain, filled in from reference TRBV19 and TRBJ1-2, reads DGGITQSPKYLFRKEGQNVTLSCEQNLNHDAMYWYRQDPGQGLRLIYYSQIVNDFQKGDIAEGYSVSREKKESFPLTVTSAQKNPTAFYLCASSMGTGRNYGYTFGSGTRLTVV.

This clone is deemed medium-sized. Other DNA sequences in the sample encode the same CDR3. The chain combines TRBV4-3 with TRBJ1-5, with 9 bases aligning to TRBD1. The CDR3 has 14 amino acids. The ends lost 3 bases at V and 4 bases at J; junction bases unmatched: 1. Germline CDR1 and CDR2: LGHNA and YSLEER. The CDR3 sequence: CASSQGQGNQPQHF. In nucleotides, the CDR3 is TGCGCCAGCAGCCAGGGACAGGGAAATCAGCCCCAGCATTTT.

The V and J genes are TRBV5-1 and TRBJ1-2; 8 bases map to TRBD1. Germline CDR1 is SGHRS and CDR2 is YFSETQ. The CDR3 consists of 13 residues. J lost 9 bases, V lost 1 base, and 5 bases had no gene match. In nucleotides, the CDR3 is TGCGCCAGCAGCTTGAGGACAGGGAAAAGCTACACCTTC. Its translation: CASSLRTGKSYTF.

V usage is TRBV5-3 and J usage is TRBJ2-2; the D is unclear. TRBV5-3 is designated an ORF whose function remains uncertain. This CDR3 region has 10 residues. V gave up 6 bases and J gave up 5 bases, with 2 bases separating them. The CDR3 spells CARTTGELFF. Written as DNA, the CDR3 is TGTGCCAGAACAACCGGGGAGCTGTTTTTT.

The chain joins TRBV28 to TRBJ1-1; D gene ambiguous. The CDR3 is made up of 17 amino acids. The V end lost 5 bases, the J end lost 3 bases, and 22 bases lay between the germline ends. Germline values: CDR1 MDHEN, CDR2 SYDVKM. CDR3 protein: CASSPIPLTGRDTEAFF. The CDR3, as DNA: TGTGCCAGCAGTCCGATCCCCCTGACCGGCCGGGACACTGAAGCTTTCTTT.